Detailed here is one T cell receptor beta chain. Enrollment of patients from Seattle took place during active infection, with longitudinal follow-up. This specimen comes from a study of blood T cell repertoires in COVID-19. As for the study in general: Sites in the United States, Italy and Spain provided acute and convalescent COVID-19 samples. Sample material is recorded as cDNA or gDNA derived from T cells, B-cell-depleted T cells, or PBMCs.

V lost 0 bases and J lost 2; bases outside the gene matches: 21. The CDR3 consists of 22 residues. Looked up from germline, CDR1 is SGDLS and CDR2 is YYNGEE. Authors' processing steps: For nucleated cells, counts were estimated from reference gene primer amplification. Here immunoSEQ multiplex PCR was the method, and the copy in TCRdb shows in-frame clones only, minus some. V and J calls and clone size are given by that table; D and trimming were obtained from the DNA. The sample yields some 180,000 clones, around 81% seen once. Sequencing was carried out using peripheral blood. This chain links TRBV9 with TRBJ2-7; TRBD2 agrees at 12 bases. The origin of this receptor is a woman aged 40-49 years with COVID-19, enrolled during active disease. The CDR3: CASSVVNRIWTSGERIPYEQYF. The DNA for the CDR3 is TGTGCCAGCAGCGTAGTTAATCGGATTTGGACTAGCGGGGAGAGGATTCCCTACGAGCAGTACTTC. Complete variable domain (other parts from reference TRBV9 and TRBJ2-7): DSGVTQTPKHLITATGQRVTLRCSPRSGDLSVYWYQQSLDQGLQFLIQYYNGEERAKGNILERFSAQQFPDLHSELNLSSLELGDSALYFCASSVVNRIWTSGERIPYEQYFGPGTRLTVT.